These 17 T cell receptor beta chains were sequenced from one sample in a study of T cells in Graves' hyperthyroidism and ophthalmopathy. Researchers took RNA transcripts and amplified the TCR beta CDR3 regions from them. A set of HTBI primers served as the primers for a first-round RT-PCR of the TCR CDR3. TCRdb redid the calling of the multiplex PCR reads with MiXCR, one entry per CDR3 protein. The top ten clones hold roughly 47% of a sample with 490,000 or so distinct CDR3 sequences, about 20% of them seen once. Source material: blood. The receptor set was obtained from a man aged 35-49 years with Graves' ophthalmopathy.

This sequence joins TRBV2 and TRBJ2-7; the D is unclear. The CDR3 totals 13 residues. Germline CDR1 reads SNHLY; CDR2 reads FYNNEI. Trimming removed 3 bases from V and 9 bases from J, with 15 bases in between. DNA for the CDR3: TGTGCCAGCAGTGATGGCAGGCCAGTGGGGCAGTACTTC. Protein sequence: CASSDGRPVGQYF.

The chain joins TRBV5-8 to TRBJ1-1; D is ambiguous. Germline V lookup: CDR1 SGHTS, CDR2 YDEGEE. V dropped 3 bases and J dropped 11 bases, with 14 bases sitting between them. This CDR3 has 12 residues. The CDR3 reads CASSWAYGLAFF. Written as DNA, the CDR3 is TGTGCCAGCAGCTGGGCCTATGGCTTGGCTTTCTTT.

This clonotype was found many times. V is TRBV5-1 and J is TRBJ2-2; D possibly corresponds to TRBD1 (6 bases). The CDR3 spans 15 residues. Looked up from germline, CDR1 is SGHRS and CDR2 is YFSETQ. V was shortened by 4 bases and J by 6 bases, with 16 bases between the two germline ends. The CDR3: CASSLLTGKAGELFF. The CDR3 DNA reads TGCGCCAGCAGCCTTTTAACAGGGAAGGCCGGGGAGCTGTTTTTT. Full variable domain (rest looked up from reference TRBV5-1 and TRBJ2-2): KAGVTQTPRYLIKTRGQQVTLSCSPISGHRSVSWYQQTPGQGLQFLFEYFSETQRNKGNFPGRFSGRQFSNSRSEMNVSTLELGDSALYLCASSLLTGKAGELFFGEGSRLTVL.

This clonotype has at least ten counts. This chain connects TRBV28 to TRBJ2-1, with D perhaps given as TRBD1 or TRBD2 (5 bases each). CDR1 MDHEN and CDR2 SYDVKM come from the germline V gene. CDR3 size: 14 residues. V shed 8 bases and J shed 4 bases, with 15 bases lying between them. As DNA, the CDR3 is TGTGCCAGCCGGGGACCAGCAGATTACAATGAGCAGTTCTTC. Protein product: CASRGPADYNEQFF.

The J gene is TRBJ2-1, the V gene TRBV6-1, with a weak D call TRBD1 (5 bases). Trimming took 7 bases from V and 8 from J, leaving 9 bases between them. Germline assignment: CDR1 MNHNS and CDR2 SASEGT. The CDR3 runs to 11 residues. The CDR3 nucleotides read TGTGCCAGCACAGAAGGGGATGAGCAGTTCTTC. This translates into CASTEGDEQFF.

This chain connects TRBV5-1 to TRBJ1-1; D might be TRBD1 (5 bases). Trimming pared 7 bases from V and 1 base from J, leaving 11 bases between. The CDR3 runs 13 residues. The germline V gene encodes CDR1 SGHRS and CDR2 YFSETQ. The CDR3 is CASCGDGNTEAFF. CDR3 DNA: TGCGCCAGCTGCGGGGACGGGAACACTGAAGCTTTCTTT.

A remark on this clonotype: Relative to the germline gene, one junction end is altered; a read error may explain this. The chain employs TRBV7-3 and TRBJ2-1; no definite D call. The CDR3 has 13 amino acids. Germline V CDR1 and CDR2: SGHTA, FQGTGA. This chain's CDR3 is CASSSTSVGERFF. The CDR3 coding sequence is TGTGCCAGCAGCTCTACCTCGGTCGGTGAGCGGTTCTTC.

The chain employs TRBV20-1 and TRBJ1-2; tentative D call: TRBD1 (5 bases). V lost 8 bases and J lost 3, with 13 bases in between. The CDR3 sequence is 12 residues long. Germline V gives CDR1 DFQATT, CDR2 SNEGSKA (reference sequence). CDR3 DNA: TGCAGTCCCAAGGAGGGGCACTATGGCTACACCTTC. Translation gives CSPKEGHYGYTF.

The chain recombines TRBV20-1 with TRBJ2-2; D unresolved. The germline V gene has CDR1 DFQATT and CDR2 SNEGSKA (reference sequence). Trimming cost V 1 base and J 1 base, with 4 bases left between them. CDR3 size: 13 residues. CDR3 sequence (DNA): TGCAGTGCTAGAGGTCTGAACACCGGGGAGCTGTTTTTT. This codes for CSARGLNTGELFF.

This clonotype showed up just a few times. The rearrangement joins TRBV27 to TRBJ1-1, with 8 bases lining up with TRBD1. V dropped 6 bases and J dropped 10; count of bases not matched to a gene: 13. The CDR3 totals 14 residues. CDR1 is MNHEY and CDR2 is SMNVEV in the germline V gene (reference sequence). DNA for the CDR3: TGTGCCAGCAGCCCTCCACGGCAGGGGGCTGTAGCTTTCTTT. Its translation: CASSPPRQGAVAFF.

This clonotype appeared many times. This rearrangement joins TRBV28 to TRBJ1-1, with a possible D match to TRBD1 (5 bases). Looked up from germline, CDR1 is MDHEN and CDR2 is SYDVKM. The CDR3 has 15 amino acids. V was clipped by 5 bases and J by 1 base, with 14 bases between them. CDR3 amino acids: CASSITGTGNTEAFF. The DNA of the CDR3 is TGTGCCAGCAGTATTACCGGGACGGGGAACACTGAAGCTTTCTTT.

The chain recombines TRBV6-1 with TRBJ1-5; the D gene is possibly TRBD1 (5 bases). The germline V gene has CDR1 MNHNS and CDR2 SASEGT. Trimming removed 6 bases at V and 7 bases at J, with 7 bases between. This CDR3 is built from 11 residues. This chain's CDR3 is CASREGQPQHF. The CDR3 nucleotides read TGTGCCAGCAGGGAGGGGCAGCCCCAGCATTTT.

This chain connects TRBV29-1 to TRBJ2-3; the match to TRBD2 covers 9 bases. The V segment lost 4 bases and the J segment 2 bases; nucleotides outside the gene matches: 7. The CDR3 runs to 15 residues. Per germline, CDR1 SQVTM and CDR2 ANQGSEA. The CDR3 protein is CSVADSGGATDTQYF. CDR3 in DNA: TGCAGCGTTGCGGATAGCGGGGGAGCCACAGATACGCAGTATTTT.

The table lists this clonotype with a few counts. This sequence joins TRBV18 and TRBJ2-2; TRBD1 matches 9 bases. Germline V gives CDR1 KGHSH, CDR2 LQKENI. This CDR3 region has 15 residues. The junction had 6 bases not matched to a gene; V was cut back by 4 bases and J by 6 bases. DNA for the CDR3: TGTGCCAGCTCACGGGACAGGGTTTCAGCCGGGGAGCTGTTTTTT. It specifies CASSRDRVSAGELFF.

This sequence joins TRBV6-5 and TRBJ2-1; D unclear. Trimming stripped 5 bases from V and 4 bases from J, with 9 bases between. Germline loops: CDR1 MNHEY, CDR2 SVGAGI. CDR3 size: 13 residues. For the CDR3, the DNA is TGTGCCAGCAGTGTATCCGAGTACAATGAGCAGTTCTTC. The encoded protein is CASSVSEYNEQFF.

This clonotype was recorded at least ten times. The CDR3 DNA reads TGTGCCTGGAGAGACTTTAGGACTAGGAGTTTTGGGGAGCTGTTTTTT. It codes for CAWRDFRTRSFGELFF. This chain uses TRBV30 with TRBJ2-2; TRBD2 agrees at 7 bases. The germline V gene encodes CDR1 GTSNPN and CDR2 SVGIG (reference sequence). V shed 3 bases, J shed 8 bases, and the junction held 15 bases outside the gene matches. CDR3 length: 16 amino acids.

At least ten counts were recorded for this clonotype. The rearrangement links TRBV2 to TRBJ2-1; 12 nucleotides line up with TRBD2. CDR1 is SNHLY, CDR2 FYNNEI, per germline. The CDR3 length is 14 residues. Germline trimming cut 7 bases from V and 6 bases from J; bases unmatched to any gene: 4. CDR3 DNA: TGTGCCAGCACTAGCGGGGGGGCTTTCAATGAGCAGTTCTTC. Its protein is CASTSGGAFNEQFF.